This TCR beta chain derives from a study of Ad26.COV2.S vaccination and SARS-CoV-2 variants. Study-wide background: Each vaccinee took Ad26.COV2.S intramuscularly, once or twice 56 days apart.

The CDR3 sequence is 14 residues long. V lost 3 bases and J 1 base, leaving 10 bases between the germline ends. Germline lookup yields CDR1 SGHRS and CDR2 YFSETQ. Overall study findings and caveats: Individuals receiving vaccine had higher spike-specific TCR breadth than placebo recipients did.

This clone was counted a few times. The antigen is not known. Assay: immunoSEQ multiplex PCR; the TCRdb copy retains only in-frame clones and omits some. The repertoire includes about 420,000 clones, around nine tenths of them detected once, and around 3.6% sits in the top ten. Documented treatment: over 15 received Ad26.COV2.S at low or high dose, single or two shots; roughly five received placebo; per-sample allocation not given. Sampling happened 63 days after the first vaccine or placebo injection. The donor's status was that of an adult aged 18-55 years in Boston. This vaccine is an Ad26 vector that expresses the Wuhan-strain SARS-CoV-2 spike.

Sequences were derived from peripheral blood, sampled in a trial of Ad26.COV2.S vaccine versus placebo. This clonotype was sampled from a person aged 18-65 years who received the Ad26.COV2.S COVID-19 vaccine or a placebo. The chain links TRBV5-1 to TRBJ1-1; D is unresolved. In DNA form, the CDR3 reads TGCGCCAGCAGCTCAGGCGTTGAGAACACTGAAGCTTTCTTT. This encodes CASSSGVENTEAFF. Combining the CDR3 with reference TRBV5-1 and TRBJ1-1 gives the whole variable domain KAGVTQTPRYLIKTRGQQVTLSCSPISGHRSVSWYQQTPGQGLQFLFEYFSETQRNKGNFPGRFSGRQFSNSRSEMNVSTLELGDSALYLCASSSGVENTEAFFGQGTRLTVV.